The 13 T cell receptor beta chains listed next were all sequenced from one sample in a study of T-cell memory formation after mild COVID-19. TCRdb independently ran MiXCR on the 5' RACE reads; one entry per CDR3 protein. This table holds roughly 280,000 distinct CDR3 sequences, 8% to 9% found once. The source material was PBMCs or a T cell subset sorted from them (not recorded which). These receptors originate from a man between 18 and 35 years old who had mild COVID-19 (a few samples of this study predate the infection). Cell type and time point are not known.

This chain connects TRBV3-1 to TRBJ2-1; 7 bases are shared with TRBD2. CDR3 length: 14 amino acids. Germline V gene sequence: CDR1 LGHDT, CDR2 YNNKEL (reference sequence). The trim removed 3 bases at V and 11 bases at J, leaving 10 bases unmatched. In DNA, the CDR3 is TGTGCCAGCAGCCAGGGGGGGACTGGGCCCAAGCAGTTCTTC. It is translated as CASSQGGTGPKQFF.

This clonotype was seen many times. This CDR3 is CSSRSPFVADTQYF. The CDR3 DNA is TGCAGCTCCCGGAGCCCGTTTGTAGCAGATACGCAGTATTTT. This chain links TRBV20-1 with TRBJ2-3; D unclear. Per germline, CDR1 DFQATT and CDR2 SNEGSKA (reference sequence). The CDR3 runs to 14 residues.

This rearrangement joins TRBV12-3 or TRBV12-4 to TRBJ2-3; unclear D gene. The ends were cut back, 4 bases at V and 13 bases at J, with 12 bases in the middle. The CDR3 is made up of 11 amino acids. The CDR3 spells CASSSGYIEYF. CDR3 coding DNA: TGTGCCAGCAGTTCCGGTTATATTGAGTATTTT.

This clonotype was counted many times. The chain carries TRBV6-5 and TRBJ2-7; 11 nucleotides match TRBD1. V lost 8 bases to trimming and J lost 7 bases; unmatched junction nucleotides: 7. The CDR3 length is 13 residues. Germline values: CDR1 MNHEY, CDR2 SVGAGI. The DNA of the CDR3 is TGTGCCAGCGCCGGACAGGGGGCCGGGGAGCAGTACTTC. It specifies CASAGQGAGEQYF.

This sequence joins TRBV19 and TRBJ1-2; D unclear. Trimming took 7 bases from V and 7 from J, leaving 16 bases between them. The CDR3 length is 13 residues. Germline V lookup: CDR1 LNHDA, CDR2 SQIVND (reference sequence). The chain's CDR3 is CASTSRGGFGYTF. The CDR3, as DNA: TGTGCCAGTACCTCCCGGGGAGGCTTTGGCTACACCTTC.

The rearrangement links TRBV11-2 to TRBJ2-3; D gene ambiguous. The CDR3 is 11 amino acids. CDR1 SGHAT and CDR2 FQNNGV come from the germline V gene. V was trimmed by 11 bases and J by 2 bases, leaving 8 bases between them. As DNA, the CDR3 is TGTGCCGGAACCTTCACAGATACGCAGTATTTT. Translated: CAGTFTDTQYF.

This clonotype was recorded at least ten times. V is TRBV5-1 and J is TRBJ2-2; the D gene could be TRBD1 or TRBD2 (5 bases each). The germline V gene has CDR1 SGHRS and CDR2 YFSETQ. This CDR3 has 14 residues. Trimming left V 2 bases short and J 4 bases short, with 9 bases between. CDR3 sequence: CASSFQGVTGELFF. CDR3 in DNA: TGCGCCAGCAGCTTCCAGGGAGTCACCGGGGAGCTGTTTTTT. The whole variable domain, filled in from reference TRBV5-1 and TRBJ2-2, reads KAGVTQTPRYLIKTRGQQVTLSCSPISGHRSVSWYQQTPGQGLQFLFEYFSETQRNKGNFPGRFSGRQFSNSRSEMNVSTLELGDSALYLCASSFQGVTGELFFGEGSRLTVL.

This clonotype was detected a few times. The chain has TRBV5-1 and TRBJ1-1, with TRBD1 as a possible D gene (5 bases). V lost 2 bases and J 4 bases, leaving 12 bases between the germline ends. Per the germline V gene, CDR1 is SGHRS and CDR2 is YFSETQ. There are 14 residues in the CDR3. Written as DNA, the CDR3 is TGCGCCAGCAGCTTAGTATCAGGGACCACTGAAGCTTTCTTT. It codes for CASSLVSGTTEAFF.

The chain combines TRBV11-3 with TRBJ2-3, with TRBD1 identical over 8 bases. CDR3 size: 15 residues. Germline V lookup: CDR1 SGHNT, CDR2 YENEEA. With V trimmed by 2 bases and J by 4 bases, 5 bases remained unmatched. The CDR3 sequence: CASSLTGQAPDTQYF. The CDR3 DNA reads TGTGCCAGCAGCTTAACGGGACAGGCACCAGATACGCAGTATTTT. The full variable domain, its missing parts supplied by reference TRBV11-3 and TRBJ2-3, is EAGVVQSPRYKIIEKKQPVAFWCNPISGHNTLYWYLQNLGQGPELLIRYENEEAVDDSQLPKDRFSAERLKGVDSTLKIQPAELGDSAVYLCASSLTGQAPDTQYFGPGTRLTVL.

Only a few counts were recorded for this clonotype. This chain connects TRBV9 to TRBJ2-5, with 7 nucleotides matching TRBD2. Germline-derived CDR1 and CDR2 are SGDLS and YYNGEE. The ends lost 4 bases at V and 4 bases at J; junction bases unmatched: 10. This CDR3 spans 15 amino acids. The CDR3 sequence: CASSYSTVAGETQYF. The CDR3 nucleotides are TGTGCCAGCAGCTACTCAACGGTAGCGGGAGAGACCCAGTACTTC.

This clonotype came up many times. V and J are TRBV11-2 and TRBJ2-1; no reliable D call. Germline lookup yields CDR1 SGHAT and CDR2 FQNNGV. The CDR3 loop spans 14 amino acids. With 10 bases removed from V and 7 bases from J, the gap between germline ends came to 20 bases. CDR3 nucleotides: TGTGCCACCTCGCCCGAGATCTTAGGGAATGAGCAGTTCTTC. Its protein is CATSPEILGNEQFF. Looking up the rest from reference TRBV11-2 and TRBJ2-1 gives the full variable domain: EAGVAQSPRYKIIEKRQSVAFWCNPISGHATLYWYQQILGQGPKLLIQFQNNGVVDDSQLPKDRFSAERLKGVDSTLKIQPAKLEDSAVYLCATSPEILGNEQFFGPGTRLTVL.

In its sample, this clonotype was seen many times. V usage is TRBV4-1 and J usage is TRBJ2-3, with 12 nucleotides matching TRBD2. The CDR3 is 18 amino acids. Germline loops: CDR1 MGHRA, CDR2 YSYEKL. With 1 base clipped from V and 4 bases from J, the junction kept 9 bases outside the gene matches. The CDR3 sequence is CASSQGRLAGGPADTQYF. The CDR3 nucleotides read TGCGCCAGCAGCCAAGGGCGGCTAGCGGGGGGGCCGGCAGATACGCAGTATTTT.

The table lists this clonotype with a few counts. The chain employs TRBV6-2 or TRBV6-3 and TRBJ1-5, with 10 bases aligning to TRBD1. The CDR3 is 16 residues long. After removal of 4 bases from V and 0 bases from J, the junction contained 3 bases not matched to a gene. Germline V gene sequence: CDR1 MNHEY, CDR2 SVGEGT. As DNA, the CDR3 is TGTGCCAGCAGTTTAAGGACAGGGGGTAGCAATCAGCCCCAGCATTTT. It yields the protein CASSLRTGGSNQPQHF.